Below are 3 T cell receptor beta chains sequenced from a single sample in a study of CD8+ T cells in alopecia areata. In each case, RNA was isolated and then reverse transcribed into cDNA as the sequencing template. Produced via immunoSEQ multiplex PCR; TCRdb's table is partial and in-frame only. Altogether some 190,000 clones are present, about three fifths being singletons, with the ten largest covering under 1.5%. Treatment of the sample: oral pan-JAK inhibitor, 5-10 mg twice daily. Material: CD4+ T cells sorted from blood, obtained around week 47, from a patient treated with tofacitinib. All receptors come from a human donor with alopecia areata.

A few counts support this clone. This chain connects TRBV29-1 to TRBJ2-6; 8 bases align to TRBD1. This CDR3 comprises 14 residues. After removal of 3 bases from V and 2 bases from J, the junction contained 0 bases not matched to a gene. CDR1 and CDR2 (germline): SQVTM, ANQGSEA. In DNA form, the CDR3 reads TGCAGCGTTGAGGACAGGGCTGGGGCCAACGTCCTGACTTTC. As protein: CSVEDRAGANVLTF. Full variable domain (missing parts from reference TRBV29-1 and TRBJ2-6): SAVISQKPSRDICQRGTSLTIQCQVDSQVTMMFWYRQQPGQSLTLIATANQGSEATYESGFVIDKFPISRPNLTFSTLTVSNMSPEDSSIYLCSVEDRAGANVLTFGAGSRLTVL.

CDR3 in amino acids: CASSTSSGRAKNIQYF. The CDR3 bases are TGTGCCAGCAGCACTTCTAGCGGGAGAGCCAAAAACATTCAGTACTTC. The gene calls are TRBV7-2 and TRBJ2-4; TRBD2 aligns across 10 bases. CDR3 length: 16 residues. Germline V gives CDR1 SGHTA, CDR2 FQGNSA. V shed 5 bases, J shed 0 bases, and the junction held 4 bases outside the gene matches.

The genes are TRBV2 and TRBJ1-2, with no clear D. The CDR3 covers 13 residues. V was cut by 1 base and J by 5 bases, with 8 bases left in between. The germline V gene has CDR1 SNHLY and CDR2 FYNNEI. CDR3 region: CASSEETHYGYTF. In DNA form, the CDR3 reads TGTGCCAGCAGTGAAGAGACACATTATGGCTACACCTTC.